These T cell receptor beta chains were read from a single sample in a study of blood T cell repertoires in COVID-19. Clones were read by immunoSEQ multiplex PCR, and TCRdb kept only the in-frame ones, dropping some. The sample has about 57,000 clones; around 79% are singletons. The specimen was peripheral blood. The receptor set was obtained from a human donor in a cohort sampled during active COVID-19. Each CDR3 is given without its conserved first and last residue. The order of the fields is CDR3 protein, J gene, V gene.

CDR3 protein: ASSFNRGPNEKLF
J gene: TRBJ1-4
V gene: TRBV7-2

CDR3 protein: ASSLYRYDTDTQY
J gene: TRBJ2-3
V gene: TRBV13

CDR3 protein: ASALSTGVGNTIY
J gene: TRBJ1-3
V gene: TRBV7-9

CDR3 protein: ASSVASGSNPRQF
J gene: TRBJ2-1
V gene: TRBV9

CDR3 protein: ASSVGGLAGAAEQF
J gene: TRBJ2-1
V gene: TRBV9

CDR3 protein: ASSLSGTGAPDTQY
J gene: TRBJ2-3
V gene: TRBV7-2

CDR3 protein: ASSLGGGSPLH
J gene: TRBJ1-6
V gene: TRBV14

CDR3 protein: ASSISGNEQF
J gene: TRBJ2-1
V gene: TRBV5-1

CDR3 protein: ASRRQGVEQY
J gene: TRBJ2-7
V gene: TRBV2

CDR3 protein: ASTPVPAGVGNTGELF
J gene: TRBJ2-2
V gene: TRBV25-1

CDR3 protein: ASSSGSGYSSYEQY
J gene: TRBJ2-7
V gene: TRBV7-9

CDR3 protein: ASSVGWSSSYEQY
J gene: TRBJ2-7
V gene: TRBV9

CDR3 protein: ASTLNPAAEQF
J gene: TRBJ2-1
V gene: TRBV5-6

CDR3 protein: SAFEYGYT
J gene: TRBJ1-2
V gene: TRBV20-1

CDR3 protein: ASSQGQGDQPQH
J gene: TRBJ1-5
V gene: TRBV5-1

CDR3 protein: ASSSIPLTSGRETQY
J gene: TRBJ2-5
V gene: TRBV18

CDR3 protein: ASSPLTSGLYNEQF
J gene: TRBJ2-1
V gene: TRBV4-1

CDR3 protein: ASSLSWQGSQPQH
J gene: TRBJ1-5
V gene: TRBV27

CDR3 protein: ASSRSGRNGGEQF
J gene: TRBJ2-1
V gene: TRBV5-1

CDR3 protein: ASSQVGGRGSDGYT
J gene: TRBJ1-2
V gene: TRBV4-3

CDR3 protein: AISESTRGHGYT
J gene: TRBJ1-2
V gene: TRBV10-3

CDR3 protein: ASSLPDRVQY
J gene: TRBJ2-7
V gene: TRBV13

CDR3 protein: ASSEWTPINPNTEAF
J gene: TRBJ1-1
V gene: TRBV6-1

CDR3 protein: ASSLRQGTIEAF
J gene: TRBJ1-1
V gene: TRBV7-2

CDR3 protein: ASSVKGAEQF
J gene: TRBJ2-1
V gene: TRBV9

CDR3 protein: ASRQGPDNEQF
J gene: TRBJ2-1
V gene: TRBV5-1